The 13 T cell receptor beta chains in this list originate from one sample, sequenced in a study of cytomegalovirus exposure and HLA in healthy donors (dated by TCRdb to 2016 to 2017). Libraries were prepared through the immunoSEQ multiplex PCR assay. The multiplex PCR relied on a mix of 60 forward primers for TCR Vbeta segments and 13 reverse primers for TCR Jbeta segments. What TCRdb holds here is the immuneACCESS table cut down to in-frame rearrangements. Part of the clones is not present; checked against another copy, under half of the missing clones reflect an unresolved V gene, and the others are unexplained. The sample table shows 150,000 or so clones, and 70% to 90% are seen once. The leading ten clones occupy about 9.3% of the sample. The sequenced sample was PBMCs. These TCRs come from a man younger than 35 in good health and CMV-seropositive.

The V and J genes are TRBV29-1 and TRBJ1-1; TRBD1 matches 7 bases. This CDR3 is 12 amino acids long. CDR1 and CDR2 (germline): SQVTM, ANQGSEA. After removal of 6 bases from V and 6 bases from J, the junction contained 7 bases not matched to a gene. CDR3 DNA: TGCAGCGTGGCACGACAGGGATCTGAAGCTTTCTTT. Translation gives CSVARQGSEAFF.

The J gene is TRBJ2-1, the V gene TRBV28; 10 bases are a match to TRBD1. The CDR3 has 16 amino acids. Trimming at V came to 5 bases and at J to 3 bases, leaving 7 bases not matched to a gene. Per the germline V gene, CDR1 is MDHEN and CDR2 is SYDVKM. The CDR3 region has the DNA TGTGCCAGCAGTCCAGACAGGGGGCCCCGCTACAATGAGCAGTTCTTC. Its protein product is CASSPDRGPRYNEQFF. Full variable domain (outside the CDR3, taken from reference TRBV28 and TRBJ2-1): DVKVTQSSRYLVKRTGEKVFLECVQDMDHENMFWYRQDPGLGLRLIYFSYDVKMKEKGDIPEGYSVSREKKERFSLILESASTNQTSMYLCASSPDRGPRYNEQFFGPGTRLTVL.

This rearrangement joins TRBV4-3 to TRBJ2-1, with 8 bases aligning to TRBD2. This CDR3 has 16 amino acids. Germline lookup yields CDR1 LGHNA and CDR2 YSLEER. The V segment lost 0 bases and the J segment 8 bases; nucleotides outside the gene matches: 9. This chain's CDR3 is CASSQDPRAGVDEQFF. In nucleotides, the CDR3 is TGCGCCAGCAGCCAAGATCCTCGAGCGGGGGTTGATGAGCAGTTCTTC.

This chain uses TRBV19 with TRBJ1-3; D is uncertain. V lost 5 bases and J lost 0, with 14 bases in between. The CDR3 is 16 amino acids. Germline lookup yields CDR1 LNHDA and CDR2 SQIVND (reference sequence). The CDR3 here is CASSSGPRFSGNTIYF. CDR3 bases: TGTGCCAGTAGTTCCGGTCCCCGCTTCTCTGGAAACACCATATATTTT.

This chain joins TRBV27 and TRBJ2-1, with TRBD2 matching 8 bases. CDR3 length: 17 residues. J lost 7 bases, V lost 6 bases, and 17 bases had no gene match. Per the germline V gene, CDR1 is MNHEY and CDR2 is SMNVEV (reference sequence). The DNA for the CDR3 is TGTGCCAGCAGACGGCTCATAGCGGGGAGCCGTTATAATGAGCAGTTCTTC. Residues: CASRRLIAGSRYNEQFF.

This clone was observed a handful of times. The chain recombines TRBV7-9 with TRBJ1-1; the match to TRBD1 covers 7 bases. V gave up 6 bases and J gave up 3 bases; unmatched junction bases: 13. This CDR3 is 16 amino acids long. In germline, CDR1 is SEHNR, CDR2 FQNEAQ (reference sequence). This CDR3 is CASRPGPGGTHTEAFF. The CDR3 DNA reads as TGTGCCAGCAGACCTGGCCCAGGGGGGACCCACACTGAAGCTTTCTTT.

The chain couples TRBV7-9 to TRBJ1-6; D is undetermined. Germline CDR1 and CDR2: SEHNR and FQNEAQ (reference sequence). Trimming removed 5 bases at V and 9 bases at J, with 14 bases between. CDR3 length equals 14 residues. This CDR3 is CASSITQGGSPLHF. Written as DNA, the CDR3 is TGTGCCAGCAGCATAACCCAAGGAGGTTCACCCCTCCACTTT.

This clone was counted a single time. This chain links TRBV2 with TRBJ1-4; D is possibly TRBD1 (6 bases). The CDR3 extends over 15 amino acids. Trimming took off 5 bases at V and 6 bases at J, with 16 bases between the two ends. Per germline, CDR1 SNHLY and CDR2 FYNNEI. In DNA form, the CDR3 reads TGTGCCAGCAGTCTAACAGGGAGGGAGTATGAAAAACTGTTTTTT. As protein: CASSLTGREYEKLFF.

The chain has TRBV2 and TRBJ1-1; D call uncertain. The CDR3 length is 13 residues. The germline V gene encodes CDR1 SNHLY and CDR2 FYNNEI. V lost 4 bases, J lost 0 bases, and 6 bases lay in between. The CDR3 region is CASSGNMNTEAFF. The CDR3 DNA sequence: TGTGCCAGCAGTGGTAACATGAACACTGAAGCTTTCTTT.

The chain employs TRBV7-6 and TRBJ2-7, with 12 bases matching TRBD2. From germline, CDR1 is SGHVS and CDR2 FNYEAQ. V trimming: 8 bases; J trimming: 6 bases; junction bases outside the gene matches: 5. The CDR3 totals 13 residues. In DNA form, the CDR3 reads TGTGCCAGCTCACTAGCGGGGGGACTCGAGCAGTACTTC. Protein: CASSLAGGLEQYF.

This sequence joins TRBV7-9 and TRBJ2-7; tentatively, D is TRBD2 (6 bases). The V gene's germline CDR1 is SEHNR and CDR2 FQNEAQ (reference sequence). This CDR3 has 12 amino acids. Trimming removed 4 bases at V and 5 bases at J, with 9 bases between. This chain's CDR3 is CASSSGANEQYF. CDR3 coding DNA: TGTGCCAGCAGCTCGGGAGCTAACGAGCAGTACTTC.

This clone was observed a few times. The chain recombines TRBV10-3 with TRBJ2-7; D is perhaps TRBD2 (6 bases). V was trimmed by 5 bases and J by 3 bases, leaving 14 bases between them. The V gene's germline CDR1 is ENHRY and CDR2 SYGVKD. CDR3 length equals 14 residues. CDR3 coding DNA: TGTGCCATCAGTCGGGGGATGGAACTCTACGAGCAGTACTTC. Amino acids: CAISRGMELYEQYF.

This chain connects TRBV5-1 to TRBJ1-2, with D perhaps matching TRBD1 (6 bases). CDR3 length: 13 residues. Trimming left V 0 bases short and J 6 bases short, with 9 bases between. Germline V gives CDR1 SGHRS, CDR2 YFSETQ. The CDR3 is CASSLVAGDGYTF. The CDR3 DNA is TGCGCCAGCAGCTTGGTGGCAGGGGATGGCTACACCTTC.